This T cell receptor beta chain was found in a study of T cell responses to AZD1222 COVID-19 vaccine. For the study at large: Pooling was applied to second doses at about 4 or about 12 weeks.

Points from the study as a whole: Two AZD1222 doses significantly raised spike-specific TCR breadth and depth over controls. Most donors were white British and more were female, and clonal diversity was possibly underestimated.

Sequencing used immunoSEQ multiplex PCR; TCRdb keeps in-frame clones, though not all of them. The table has some 120,000 clones, roughly 93% seen once. For this clone: Its specificity is unknown.

This sequence originates from an adult in good health. The sample in question was peripheral blood, obtained on day 0 of AZD1222 vaccination.

The CDR3 loop is CASSASAFSNQPQHF. The CDR3 DNA reads TGTGCCAGCAGTGCTTCAGCCTTTAGCAATCAGCCCCAGCATTTT. The chain links TRBV2 to TRBJ1-5; D is unresolved. V lost 4 bases and J 0 bases, leaving 10 bases between the germline ends. The CDR3 loop spans 15 amino acids. Germline lookup yields CDR1 SNHLY and CDR2 FYNNEI. Full variable domain (outside the CDR3, taken from reference TRBV2 and TRBJ1-5): EPEVTQTPSHQVTQMGQEVILRCVPISNHLYFYWYRQILGQKVEFLVSFYNNEISEKSEIFDDQFSVERPDGSNFTLKIRSTKLEDSAMYFCASSASAFSNQPQHFGDGTRLSIL.